The sample holds many counts of the clone carrying this TCR beta chain. These data originate in a study of CD8+CD57+ T cells in acquired aplastic anemia. CDR3 and TCR beta VDJ profiling relied on a genomic DNA template. TCRdb called the reads again in MiXCR, with one record for every CDR3 protein. The sample yields under 200,000 distinct CDR3 sequences, 63% seen once. The V gene's germline CDR1 is DFQATT and CDR2 SNEGSKA (reference sequence). The length of the CDR3 is 11 residues. V was shortened by 5 bases and J by 9 bases, with 11 bases between the two germline ends. The J gene is TRBJ2-1, the V gene TRBV20-1, with D maybe TRBD2 (5 bases). The sequence was collected from a human donor in good health. The sample comprised sorted CD4+, CD8+, or CD8+CD57+ T cells (not recorded which) from PBMCs. CDR3 coding DNA: TGCAGTGCTTCGGACTGGGGTGAGCAGTTCTTC. It specifies CSASDWGEQFF.